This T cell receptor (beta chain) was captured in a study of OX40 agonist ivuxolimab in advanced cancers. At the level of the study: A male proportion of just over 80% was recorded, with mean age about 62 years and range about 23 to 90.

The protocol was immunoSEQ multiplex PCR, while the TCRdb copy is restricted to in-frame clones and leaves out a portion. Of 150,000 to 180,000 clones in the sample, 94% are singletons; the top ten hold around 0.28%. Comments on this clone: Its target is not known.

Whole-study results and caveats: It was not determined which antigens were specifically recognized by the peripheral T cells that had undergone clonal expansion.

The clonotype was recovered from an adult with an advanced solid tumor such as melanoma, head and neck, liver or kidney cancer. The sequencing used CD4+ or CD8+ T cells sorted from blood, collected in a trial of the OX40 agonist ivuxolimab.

The CDR3 spells CASSLFGQGIISGDTEAFF. The CDR3 nucleotides are TGTGCCAGCAGCTTATTCGGACAGGGGATCATCTCGGGGGACACTGAAGCTTTCTTT. The J gene is TRBJ1-1, the V gene TRBV5-5, with 9 nucleotides matching TRBD1. V was clipped by 2 bases and J by 3 bases; unmatched bases: 17. The CDR3 is 19 amino acids. Germline V gene data show CDR1 as SGHKS and CDR2 as YYEKEE (reference sequence).